This TCR beta chain was sequenced in a study of T-cell memory formation after mild COVID-19. Regarding this clonotype: No antigen is known for it.

TCRdb re-called the 5' RACE reads through MiXCR, storing one row per CDR3 protein. The table shows more than 80,000 distinct CDR3 sequences, with under 15% occurring only once. Notes on the study in general: Contracting CD4+ clones sat mainly in CM and EM; CD8+ in EMRA.

The sample consisted of PBMCs or a T cell subset sorted from them (not recorded which). The TCR originated in an adult woman who had mild COVID-19 (a few samples of this study predate the infection). Cell type and time point are not known.

CDR3 protein: CASSFPGQGGTEAFF. For the CDR3, the DNA is TGTGCCAGCAGTTTCCCGGGACAGGGGGGCACTGAAGCTTTCTTT. The V and J genes are TRBV12-3 or TRBV12-4 and TRBJ1-1, with 11 bases aligning to TRBD1. The V gene end was trimmed by 3 bases and the J gene end by 4 bases; junction bases not matched to a gene: 4. There are 15 residues in the CDR3.